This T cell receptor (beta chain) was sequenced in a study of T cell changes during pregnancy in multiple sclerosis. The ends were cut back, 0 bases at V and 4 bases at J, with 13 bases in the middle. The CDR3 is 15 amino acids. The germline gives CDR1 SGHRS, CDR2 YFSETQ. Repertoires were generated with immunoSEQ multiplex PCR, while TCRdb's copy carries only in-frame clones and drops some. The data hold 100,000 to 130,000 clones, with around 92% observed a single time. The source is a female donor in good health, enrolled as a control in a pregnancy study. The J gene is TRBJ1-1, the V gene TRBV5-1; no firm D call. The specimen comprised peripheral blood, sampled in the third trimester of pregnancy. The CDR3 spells CASSLGGVVGTEAFF. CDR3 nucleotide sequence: TGCGCCAGCAGCTTGGGCGGGGTAGTAGGCACTGAAGCTTTCTTT. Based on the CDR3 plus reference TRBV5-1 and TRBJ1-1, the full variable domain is KAGVTQTPRYLIKTRGQQVTLSCSPISGHRSVSWYQQTPGQGLQFLFEYFSETQRNKGNFPGRFSGRQFSNSRSEMNVSTLELGDSALYLCASSLGGVVGTEAFFGQGTRLTVV.